This T cell receptor beta chain emerged from a study of blood T cells in healthy people across ages. Study-wide points: PBMCs were not sorted, which prevented a conclusive comparison of naive versus antigen-experienced cells. Higher diversity and more naive CD4+ cells were features of long-lived donors, compared to aged donors.

Turning to this clonotype: Antigen: not known.

For every donor, a draw yielded 8.5 to 10 milliliters of peripheral blood. With 0 bases removed from V and 3 bases from J, the gap between germline ends came to 11 bases. The length of the CDR3 is 14 residues. Germline CDR1 and CDR2: DFQATT and SNEGSKA (reference sequence). A J-beta primer mix and a sample-barcoded 5' primer were used in a second PCR of roughly 6 to 12 cycles. Template switching added a 12-random-nucleotide identifier to every cDNA molecule. TCRdb redid the calling of the 5' RACE reads with MiXCR, one entry per CDR3 protein. The sample shows 1,500,000 or so distinct CDR3 sequences, approximately 42% of them seen only once.

This TCR was recovered from a woman aged 18 to 35 in good health. Sequencing used blood. The J gene is TRBJ1-1, the V gene TRBV20-1; D possibly corresponds to TRBD1 (5 bases). CDR3 residues: CSAREIRAYTEAFF. DNA of the CDR3: TGCAGTGCTAGAGAGATCAGGGCGTACACTGAAGCTTTCTTT.